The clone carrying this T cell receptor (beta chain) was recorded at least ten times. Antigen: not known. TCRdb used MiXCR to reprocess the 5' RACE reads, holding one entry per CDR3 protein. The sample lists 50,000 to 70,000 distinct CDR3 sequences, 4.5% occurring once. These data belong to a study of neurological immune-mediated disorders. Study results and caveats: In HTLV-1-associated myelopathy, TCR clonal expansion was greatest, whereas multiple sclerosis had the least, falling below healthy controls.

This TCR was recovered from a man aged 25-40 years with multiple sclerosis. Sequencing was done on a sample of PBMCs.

CDR3 sequence: CASSLEGSGNTIYF. CDR3 sequence (DNA): TGTGCCAGCAGCTTGGAGGGCTCTGGAAACACCATATATTTT. V gene TRBV7-6 combines with J gene TRBJ1-3; D remains ambiguous. The ends were cut back, 3 bases at V and 0 bases at J, with 6 bases in the middle. The CDR3 runs 14 residues. The germline V gene has CDR1 SGHVS and CDR2 FNYEAQ.